This T cell receptor beta chain comes out of a study of blood T cell repertoires in COVID-19 (dated by TCRdb to 2020 to 2022). At the level of the whole study: Samples covering the acute and convalescent phases of COVID-19 were provided by collaborators in the United States, Italy and Spain. The prospective study material was composed of cDNA or gDNA derived from T cells, B-cell-depleted T cells, or PBMCs. Subjects who had been exposed to COVID-19, were actively infected with it, or had recovered from it provided the deeply sampled blood TCRbeta repertoires that made up the dataset. The sample metadata nearly always contained a de-identified subject ID, COVID-19 status, age in years and sex. Samples were obtained from the ongoing ImmuneRACE study (first 160 participants) and from roughly 1,300 subjects provided by 6 global collaborators. Where HLA class I and class II types were available, the types were taken from metadata supplied by the sample provider, not from assay-based typing. The repertoires were released in a freely available public database intended as a resource for research on the immune response to SARS-CoV-2. Results the study describes overall, beyond this receptor: How much clinical and demographic metadata was included differed by source and by participant, and the metadata was provided uncurated.

TCRbeta CDR3 regions were amplified from genomic DNA using the immunoSEQ Assay, a bias-controlled multiplex PCR. In the source study's methods: Within the assay, amplification of reference gene primers was used to estimate how many nucleated cells each sample contained. To quantify the absolute abundance of each unique TCRbeta CDR3 rearrangement, sequence reads were collapsed and filtered. For each sample, productive Simpson clonality was calculated by taking the square root of Simpson's diversity index across productive rearrangements. Held by TCRdb, this immuneACCESS table contains in-frame sequences only and omits some clones. Under half of the omission traces to an unresolved V gene where checked; the cause of the rest is unknown. The V and J calls and clone size were taken over from that table, and D and trimming were inferred from the DNA. For this sample there are around 140,000 clones; around 86% appear just once. 2% to 3% of the sample rests with the top ten.

In this sample, this clone turned up a few times. The antigen it recognizes is unknown. Within one base of it there is no much larger clone, and no base qualities were kept. According to the germline V gene (reference sequence), CDR1 reads GTSNPN and CDR2 reads SVGIG. Counted from cysteine to phenylalanine, this CDR3 has 13 amino acids. Solely the CDR3 DNA is kept, with 39 bases framed from the first base. V gives up 2 bases and J gives up 5 bases, and the segment between their germline ends measures 12 bases. The collaborating institutions used their own protocols to collect whole blood in K2EDTA tubes. For TCRbeta analysis, collaborator samples were shipped as frozen whole blood, as isolated PBMCs, or as DNA extracted from either sample type.

The rearrangement joined TRBV30 to TRBJ1-2; TRBD1 is possibly the D segment (5 matching bases). Sequencing was performed on peripheral blood. The source of this sequence is a man in his fifties or sixties with active COVID-19. The CDR3 protein is CAWSSGDLYGYTF. The sequenced DNA is TGTGCCTGGAGTTCGGGGGACCTGTATGGCTACACCTTC.